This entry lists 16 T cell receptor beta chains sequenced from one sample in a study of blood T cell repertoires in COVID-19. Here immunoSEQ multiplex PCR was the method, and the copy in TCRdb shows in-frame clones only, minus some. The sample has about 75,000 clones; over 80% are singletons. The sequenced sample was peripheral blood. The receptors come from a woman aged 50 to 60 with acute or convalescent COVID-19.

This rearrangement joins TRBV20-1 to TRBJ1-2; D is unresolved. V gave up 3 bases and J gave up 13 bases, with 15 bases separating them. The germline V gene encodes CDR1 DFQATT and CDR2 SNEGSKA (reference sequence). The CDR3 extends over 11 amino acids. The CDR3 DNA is TGCAGTGCTAGCGGAGGGCGACTAGGCACCTTC. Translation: CSASGGRLGTF.

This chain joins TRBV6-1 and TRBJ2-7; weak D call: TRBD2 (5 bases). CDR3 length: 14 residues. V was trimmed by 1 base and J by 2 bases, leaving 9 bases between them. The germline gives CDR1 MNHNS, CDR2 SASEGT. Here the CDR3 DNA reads TGTGCCAGCAGTGAAGGGCCGGGGACCTACGAGCAGTACTTC. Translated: CASSEGPGTYEQYF.

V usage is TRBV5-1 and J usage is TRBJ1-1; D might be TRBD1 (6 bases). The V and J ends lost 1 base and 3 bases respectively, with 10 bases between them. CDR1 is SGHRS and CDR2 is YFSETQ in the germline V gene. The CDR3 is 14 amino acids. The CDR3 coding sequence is TGCGCCAGCAGCTTGCCAGGGGTTTACACTGAAGCTTTCTTT. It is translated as CASSLPGVYTEAFF.

The CDR3 protein is CASSYFGGRADSPLHF. CDR3 in DNA: TGTGCCAGCAGTTACTTCGGGGGTCGGGCAGACTCACCCCTCCACTTT. V is TRBV6-6 and J is TRBJ1-6, with D tentatively TRBD1 (5 bases). The ends were cut back, 1 base at V and 10 bases at J, with 17 bases in the middle. The CDR3 consists of 16 residues. Per germline, CDR1 MNHNY and CDR2 SVGAGI (reference sequence).

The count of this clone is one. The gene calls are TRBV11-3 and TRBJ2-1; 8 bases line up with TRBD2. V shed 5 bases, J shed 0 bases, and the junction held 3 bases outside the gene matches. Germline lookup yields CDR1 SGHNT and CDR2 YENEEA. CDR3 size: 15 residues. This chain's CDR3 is CASSPRGGSYNEQFF. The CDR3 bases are TGTGCCAGCAGCCCCCGGGGGGGCTCCTACAATGAGCAGTTCTTC.

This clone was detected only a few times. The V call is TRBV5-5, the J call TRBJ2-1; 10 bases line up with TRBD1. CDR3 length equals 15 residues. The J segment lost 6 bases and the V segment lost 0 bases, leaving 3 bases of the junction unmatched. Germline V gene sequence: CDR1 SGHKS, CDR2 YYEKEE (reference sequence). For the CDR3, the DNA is TGTGCCAGCAGCTTGGAGGGACAGGGGATCAATGAGCAGTTCTTC. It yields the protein CASSLEGQGINEQFF.

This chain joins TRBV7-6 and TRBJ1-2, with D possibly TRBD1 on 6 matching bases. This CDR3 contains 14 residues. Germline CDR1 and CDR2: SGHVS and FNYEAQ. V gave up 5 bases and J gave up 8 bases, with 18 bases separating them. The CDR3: CASSRDTGMTGYTF. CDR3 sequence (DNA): TGTGCCAGCAGCCGGGACACGGGCATGACAGGCTACACCTTC.

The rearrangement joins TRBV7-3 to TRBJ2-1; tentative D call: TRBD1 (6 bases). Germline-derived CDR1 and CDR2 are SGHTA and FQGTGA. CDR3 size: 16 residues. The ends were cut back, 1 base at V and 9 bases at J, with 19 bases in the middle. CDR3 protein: CASSLNSGDLGGEQFF. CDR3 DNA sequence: TGTGCCAGCAGCTTAAATTCAGGGGACCTTGGGGGTGAGCAGTTCTTC.

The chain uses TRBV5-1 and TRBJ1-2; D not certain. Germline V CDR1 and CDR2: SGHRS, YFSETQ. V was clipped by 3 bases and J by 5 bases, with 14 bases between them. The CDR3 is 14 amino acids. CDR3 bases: TGCGCCAGCAGCTCTGAGAGTTCCGGGTATGGCTACACCTTC. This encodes CASSSESSGYGYTF.

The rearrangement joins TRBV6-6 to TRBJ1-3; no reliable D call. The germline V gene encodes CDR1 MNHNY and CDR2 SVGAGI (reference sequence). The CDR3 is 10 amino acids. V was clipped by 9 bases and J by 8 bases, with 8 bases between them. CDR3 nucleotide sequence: TGTGCCAGTGAGTCGGACACCATATATTTT. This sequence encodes CASESDTIYF.

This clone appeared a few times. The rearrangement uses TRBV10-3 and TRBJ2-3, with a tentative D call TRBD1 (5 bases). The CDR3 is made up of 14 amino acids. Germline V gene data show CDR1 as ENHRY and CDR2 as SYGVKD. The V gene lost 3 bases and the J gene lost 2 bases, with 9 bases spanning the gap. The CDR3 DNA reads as TGTGCCATCAGTGAAGGGGTCCCCACAGATACGCAGTATTTT. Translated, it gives CAISEGVPTDTQYF.

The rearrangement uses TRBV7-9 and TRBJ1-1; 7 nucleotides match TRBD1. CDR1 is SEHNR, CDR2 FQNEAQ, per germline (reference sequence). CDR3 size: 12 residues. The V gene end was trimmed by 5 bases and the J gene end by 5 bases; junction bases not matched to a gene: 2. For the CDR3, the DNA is TGTGCCAGCAGCGCGGGACAGACTGAAGCTTTCTTT. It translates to CASSAGQTEAFF.

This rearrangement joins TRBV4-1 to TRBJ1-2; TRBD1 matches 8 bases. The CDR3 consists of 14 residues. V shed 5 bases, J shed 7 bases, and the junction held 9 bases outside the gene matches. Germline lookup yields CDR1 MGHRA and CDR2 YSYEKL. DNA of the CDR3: TGCGCCAGCAGCGCTAGGACAGGGCGGCGTGGCTACACCTTC. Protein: CASSARTGRRGYTF.

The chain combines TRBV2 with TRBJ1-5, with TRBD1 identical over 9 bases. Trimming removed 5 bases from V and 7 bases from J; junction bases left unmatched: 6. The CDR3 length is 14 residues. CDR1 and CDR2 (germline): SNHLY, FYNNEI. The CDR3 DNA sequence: TGTGCCAGCAGTCTTACAGGGGGCAGACAGCCCCAGCATTTT. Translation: CASSLTGGRQPQHF.

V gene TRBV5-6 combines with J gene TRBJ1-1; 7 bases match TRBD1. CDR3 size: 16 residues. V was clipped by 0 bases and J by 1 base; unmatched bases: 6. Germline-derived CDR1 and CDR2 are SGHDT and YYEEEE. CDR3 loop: CASSLGPGTENTEAFF. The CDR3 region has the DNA TGTGCCAGCAGCTTGGGTCCCGGGACAGAGAACACTGAAGCTTTCTTT. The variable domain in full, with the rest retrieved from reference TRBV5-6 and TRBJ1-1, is DAGVTQSPTHLIKTRGQQVTLRCSPKSGHDTVSWYQQALGQGPQFIFQYYEEEERQRGNFPDRFSGHQFPNYSSELNVNALLLGDSALYLCASSLGPGTENTEAFFGQGTRLTVV.

The CDR3 sequence: CASSEGGPVEAFF. CDR3 sequence (DNA): TGTGCCAGCAGTGAAGGGGGGCCAGTTGAAGCTTTCTTT. The chain recombines TRBV2 with TRBJ1-1; D is possibly TRBD1 (6 bases). This CDR3 has 13 residues. Per germline, CDR1 SNHLY and CDR2 FYNNEI. Trimming took 1 base from V and 7 from J, leaving 10 bases between them.